The 6 T cell receptor beta chains reported below all come from one sample, sequenced in a study of blood T cell repertoires in COVID-19. Produced via immunoSEQ multiplex PCR; TCRdb's table is partial and in-frame only. The table includes around 200,000 clones, 86% detected once. Source material: peripheral blood. Every receptor here comes from a man between 50 and 59 years old with acute or convalescent COVID-19.

The chain couples TRBV12-5 to TRBJ2-7; TRBD2 matches 8 bases. The germline CDR1 and CDR2 sequences are LGHNT and FRNRAP. V lost 4 bases to trimming and J lost 4 bases; unmatched junction nucleotides: 9. This CDR3 has 15 residues. CDR3 in DNA: TGTGCTAGTGGTTCCGGGGGGGCGGCGGGATACGAGCAGTACTTC. Amino acids: CASGSGGAAGYEQYF.

The rearrangement uses TRBV10-1 and TRBJ1-1; 7 bases fit TRBD1. The germline V gene encodes CDR1 WNHNN and CDR2 SYGVQD (reference sequence). The V and J ends lost 5 bases and 7 bases, in that order; junction bases with no gene match: 10. The CDR3 runs 14 residues. The CDR3 region has the DNA TGCGCCAGCAGTAGGACAGGCCTTGGGGGTGAAGCTTTCTTT. Encoded protein: CASSRTGLGGEAFF.

The chain links TRBV6-1 to TRBJ1-5; possibly TRBD1 for D (6 bases). The germline gives CDR1 MNHNS, CDR2 SASEGT. The CDR3 totals 14 residues. V gave up 3 bases and J gave up 5 bases, with 11 bases separating them. The CDR3 DNA is TGTGCCAGCAGTGAGGGGGCAGCGTATCAGCCCCAGCATTTT. Encoded protein: CASSEGAAYQPQHF.

CDR3 region: CASSRSTGEGAEAFF. The CDR3 coding sequence is TGTGCCAGCTCTCGTTCGACAGGGGAAGGGGCTGAAGCTTTCTTT. The V gene is TRBV18, the J gene TRBJ1-1, with 8 bases aligning to TRBD1. V gave up 6 bases and J gave up 6 bases; unmatched junction bases: 12. The CDR3 spans 15 residues. Germline-derived CDR1 and CDR2 are KGHSH and LQKENI.

The chain has TRBV24-1 and TRBJ2-7; D unclear. Germline loops: CDR1 KGHDR, CDR2 SFDVKD. The CDR3 is made up of 9 amino acids. V was pared by 8 bases and J by 5 bases, with 3 bases between. In DNA form, the CDR3 reads TGTGCCACCACGGACGAGCAGTACTTC. Translating gives CATTDEQYF.

CDR3 in DNA: TGTGCCAGCAGCCCGGGACAGGGTCGTGAAAAACTGTTTTTT. This gives the protein CASSPGQGREKLFF. The chain combines TRBV7-2 with TRBJ1-4, with 9 positions matching TRBD1. Germline lookup yields CDR1 SGHTA and CDR2 FQGNSA. CDR3 length: 14 amino acids. Unmatched junction bases numbered 5, after V lost 5 bases and J lost 7 bases.